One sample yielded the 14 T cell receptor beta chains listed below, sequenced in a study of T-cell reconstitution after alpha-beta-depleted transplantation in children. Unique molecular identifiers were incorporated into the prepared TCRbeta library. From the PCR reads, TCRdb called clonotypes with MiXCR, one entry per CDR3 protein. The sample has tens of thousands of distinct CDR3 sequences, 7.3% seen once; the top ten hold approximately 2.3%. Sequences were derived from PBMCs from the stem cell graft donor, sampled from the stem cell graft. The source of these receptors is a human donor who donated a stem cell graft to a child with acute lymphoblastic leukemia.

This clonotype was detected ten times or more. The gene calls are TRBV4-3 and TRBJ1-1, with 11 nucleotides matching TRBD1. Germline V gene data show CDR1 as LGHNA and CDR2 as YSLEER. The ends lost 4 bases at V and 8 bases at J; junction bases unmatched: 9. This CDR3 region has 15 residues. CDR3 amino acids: CASSLSDRGRREAFF. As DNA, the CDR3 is TGCGCCAGCAGCCTTTCGGACAGGGGGCGTCGGGAAGCTTTCTTT.

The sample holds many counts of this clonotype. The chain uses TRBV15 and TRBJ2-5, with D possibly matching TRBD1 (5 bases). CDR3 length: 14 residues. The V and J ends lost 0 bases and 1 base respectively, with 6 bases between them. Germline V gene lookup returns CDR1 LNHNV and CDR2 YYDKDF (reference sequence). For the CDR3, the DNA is TGTGCCACCAGCAGAGACAGGGCCCAAGAGACCCAGTACTTC. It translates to CATSRDRAQETQYF.

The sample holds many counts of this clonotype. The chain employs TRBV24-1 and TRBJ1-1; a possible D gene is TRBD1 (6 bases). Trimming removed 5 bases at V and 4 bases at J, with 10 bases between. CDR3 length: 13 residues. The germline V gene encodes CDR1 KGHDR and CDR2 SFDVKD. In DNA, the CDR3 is TGTGCCACCAGTGCCGGACAGAGCACTGAAGCTTTCTTT. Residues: CATSAGQSTEAFF.

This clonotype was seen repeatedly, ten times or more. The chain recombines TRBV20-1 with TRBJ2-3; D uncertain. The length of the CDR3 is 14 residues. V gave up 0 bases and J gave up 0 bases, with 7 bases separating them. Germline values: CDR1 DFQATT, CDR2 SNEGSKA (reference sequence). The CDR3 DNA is TGCAGTGCTAGAGAGGCAGTTAGCACAGATACGCAGTATTTT. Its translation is CSAREAVSTDTQYF.

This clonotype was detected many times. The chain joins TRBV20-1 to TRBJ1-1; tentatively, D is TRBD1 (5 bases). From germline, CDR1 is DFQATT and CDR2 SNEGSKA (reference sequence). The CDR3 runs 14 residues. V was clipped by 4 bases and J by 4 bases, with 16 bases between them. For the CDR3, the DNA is TGCAGTGCTACCGAGGGAGGGGCGAGCACTGAAGCTTTCTTT. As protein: CSATEGGASTEAFF.

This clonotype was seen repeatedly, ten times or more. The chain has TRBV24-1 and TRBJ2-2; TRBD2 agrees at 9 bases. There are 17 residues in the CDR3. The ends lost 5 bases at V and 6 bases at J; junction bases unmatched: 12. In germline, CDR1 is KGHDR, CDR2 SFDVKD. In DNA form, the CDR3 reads TGTGCCACCAGTGTTCCACCGGGGGTAGCGGGGGCCGGGGAGCTGTTTTTT. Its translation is CATSVPPGVAGAGELFF.

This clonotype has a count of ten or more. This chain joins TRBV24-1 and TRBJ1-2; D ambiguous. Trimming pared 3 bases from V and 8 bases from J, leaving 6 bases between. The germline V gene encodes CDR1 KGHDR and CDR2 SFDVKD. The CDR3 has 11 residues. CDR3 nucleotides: TGTGCCACCAGTGATGGCGGAGGCTACACCTTC. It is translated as CATSDGGGYTF.

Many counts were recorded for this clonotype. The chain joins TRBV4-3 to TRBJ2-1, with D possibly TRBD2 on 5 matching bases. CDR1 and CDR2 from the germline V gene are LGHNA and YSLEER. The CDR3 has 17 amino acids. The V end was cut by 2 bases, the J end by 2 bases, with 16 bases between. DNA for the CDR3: TGCGCCAGCAGCCAATTCCCGCCGGACTCCACCTACAATGAGCAGTTCTTC. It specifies CASSQFPPDSTYNEQFF.

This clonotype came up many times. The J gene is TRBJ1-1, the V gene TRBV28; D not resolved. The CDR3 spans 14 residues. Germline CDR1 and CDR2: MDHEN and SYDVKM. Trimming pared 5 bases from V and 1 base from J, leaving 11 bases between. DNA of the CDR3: TGTGCCAGCAGTCAAGACACAGCGAACACTGAAGCTTTCTTT. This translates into CASSQDTANTEAFF.

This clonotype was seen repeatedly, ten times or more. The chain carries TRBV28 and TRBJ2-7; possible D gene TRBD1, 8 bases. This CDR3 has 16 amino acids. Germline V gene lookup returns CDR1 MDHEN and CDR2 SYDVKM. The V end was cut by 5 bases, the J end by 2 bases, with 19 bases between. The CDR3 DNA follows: TGTGCCAGCAGTCCGGGAGGACAGGGAGGAACCTACGAGCAGTACTTC. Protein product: CASSPGGQGGTYEQYF.

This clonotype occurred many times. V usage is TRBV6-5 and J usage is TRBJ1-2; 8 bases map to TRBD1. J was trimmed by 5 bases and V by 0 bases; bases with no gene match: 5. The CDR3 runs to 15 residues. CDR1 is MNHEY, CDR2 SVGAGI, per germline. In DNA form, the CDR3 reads TGTGCCAGCAGTTACTCTAGGACAGGGCCTTATGGCTACACCTTC. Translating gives CASSYSRTGPYGYTF.

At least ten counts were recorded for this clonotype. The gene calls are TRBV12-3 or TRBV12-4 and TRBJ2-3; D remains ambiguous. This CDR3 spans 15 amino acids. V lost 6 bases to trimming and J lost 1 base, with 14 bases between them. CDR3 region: CASSPFLLRTDTQYF. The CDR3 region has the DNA TGTGCCAGCAGCCCTTTTCTCCTCCGCACAGATACGCAGTATTTT.

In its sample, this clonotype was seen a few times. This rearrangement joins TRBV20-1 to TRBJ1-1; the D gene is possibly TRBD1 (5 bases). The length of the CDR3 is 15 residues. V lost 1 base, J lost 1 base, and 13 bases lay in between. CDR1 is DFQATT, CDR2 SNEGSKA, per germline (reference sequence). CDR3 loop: CSARGSTGPNTEAFF. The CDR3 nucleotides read TGCAGTGCTAGAGGGTCTACAGGTCCGAACACTGAAGCTTTCTTT.

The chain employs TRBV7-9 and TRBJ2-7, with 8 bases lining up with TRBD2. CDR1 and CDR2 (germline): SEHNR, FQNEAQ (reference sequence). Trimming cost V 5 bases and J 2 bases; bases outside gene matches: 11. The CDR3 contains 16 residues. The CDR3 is CASSPPRAGGTYEQYF. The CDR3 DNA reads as TGTGCCAGCAGCCCTCCCCGGGCGGGAGGAACCTACGAGCAGTACTTC.